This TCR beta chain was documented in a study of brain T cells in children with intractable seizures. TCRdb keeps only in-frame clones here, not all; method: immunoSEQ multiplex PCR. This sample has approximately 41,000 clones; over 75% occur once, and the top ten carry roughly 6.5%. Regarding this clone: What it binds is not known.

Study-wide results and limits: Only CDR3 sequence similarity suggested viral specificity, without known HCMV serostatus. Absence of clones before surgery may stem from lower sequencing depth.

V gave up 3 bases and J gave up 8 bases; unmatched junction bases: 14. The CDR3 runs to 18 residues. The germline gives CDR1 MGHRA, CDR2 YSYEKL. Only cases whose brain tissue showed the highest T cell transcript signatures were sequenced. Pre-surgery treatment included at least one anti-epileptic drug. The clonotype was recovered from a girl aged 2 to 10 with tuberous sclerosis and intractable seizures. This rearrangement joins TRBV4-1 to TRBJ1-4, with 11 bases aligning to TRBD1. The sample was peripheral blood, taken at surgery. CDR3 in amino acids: CASSQAGQGARVGEKLFF. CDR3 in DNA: TGCGCCAGCAGCCAGGCCGGACAGGGGGCGAGGGTGGGAGAAAAACTGTTTTTT.